This T cell receptor beta chain was recorded in a study of control samples from healthy donors and cancer patients. Produced via immunoSEQ multiplex PCR; TCRdb's table is partial and in-frame only. The sample has approximately 58,000 clones; around 90% are singletons. The germline V gene encodes CDR1 SGHAT and CDR2 FQDESV (reference sequence). CDR3 length: 11 residues. V lost 2 bases, J lost 6 bases, and 1 base lay in between. The source is a man aged 60 to 69 with head and neck cancer. J is TRBJ2-2 and V is TRBV11-1; D call uncertain. The sample comprised PBMCs. The CDR3 reads CASSLSGELFF. The CDR3 bases are TGTGCCAGCAGCTTATCCGGGGAGCTGTTTTTT.